This T cell receptor beta chain emerged from a study of human CD4 T cells and Enterobacteriaceae (dated by TCRdb to 2020 to 2022). What the authors observed across the whole study: Ex vivo, broadly cross-reactive clonotypes appeared more expanded than specific ones, with about 55% of the 19 and most of the roughly 34 in the top 5%. Reactivity of ex vivo clonotypes was inferred only by matching nucleotide sequences to CFSE-low cultures from the same donors.

Of note for this clone: Its antigen is still unknown. Base qualities are missing; no much larger clone stands one base away.

Memory CD4+ T cells, defined as all CD4+ cells other than CD45RA+CCR7+CD95- naive cells, were FACS-sorted on a FACSAria III to a purity of over 95%. Healthy donor blood was obtained from blood donation centers in Switzerland. Positive selection with CD4 and CD14 magnetic microbeads was used to enrich total CD4+ T cells and monocytes. CD8+, CD14+, CD16+, CD56+, CD19+ and CD25-bright cells were excluded prior to sorting. To assess in vivo expansion of bacteria-reactive clonotypes, total memory CD4+ T cells from a couple of blood donors were sequenced directly ex vivo. Isolation of peripheral blood mononuclear cells from donor blood was performed with Ficoll-Paque Plus. Deep-level sequencing was performed on ex vivo total memory CD4+ samples, with a detection sensitivity of one cell in 200,000. The QIAamp DNA Micro Kit was used to extract genomic DNA from cell pellets, and spectrophotometry was used to check the DNA quantity and purity. TCR Vbeta CDR3 regions were amplified with the immunoSEQ multiplex PCR assay. Amplicons were sequenced on the Illumina HiSeq platform. Each retrieved sequence was 87 nucleotides long and included the CDR3 region. As for the original processing: Each unique productive TCR Vbeta nucleotide sequence counted as a clonotype and was quantified by productive template frequency from ImmunoSEQ Analyzer V3.0. A threshold at the top 5th percentile of each frequency-ranked repertoire was used to define expanded clonotypes. Repertoire overlap was calculated as Chao-Jaccard using the R package fossil and displayed by nonmetric multidimensional scaling using the R package MASS. Drawn from immuneACCESS, this table holds only the in-frame rearrangements with V and J called that TCRdb kept. Clones are partly lost; checked studies trace under half to an unresolved V gene and leave the rest unexplained. V, J and clone size are taken as reported in that table, and D and trimming were inferred from the DNA itself. For this sample there are approximately 26,000 clones; roughly 80% appear just once. The top ten constitute roughly 0.96% of the sample.

Trimmed from V: 7 bases; trimmed from J: 4 bases; junction bases lacking a gene match: 3. The CDR3, cysteine through phenylalanine, is 13 amino acids long. The entry retains the CDR3 DNA only, 39 bases that are in frame from base 1. CDR1 SQVTM and CDR2 ANQGSEA were looked up in the germline V gene. This receptor was obtained from a human donor in good health. The V and J genes are TRBV29-1 and TRBJ2-1; TRBD1 matches 11 bases in the middle. Sequenced input: memory CD4+ T cells from blood. The cell subset or site label for this specimen denotes: total memory CD4 T cells sorted directly ex vivo, unstimulated. The DNA sequence is given as TGCAGCGATGGGACAGGGGGGTACAATGAGCAGTTCTTC. Translated, it reads CSDGTGGYNEQFF.